A selection of T cell receptor beta chains follows, all from one sample in a study of T cells after yellow fever vaccination. From the 5' RACE reads, TCRdb called clonotypes with MiXCR, one entry per CDR3 protein. The table includes about 580,000 distinct CDR3 sequences, about 15% detected once. The input for sequencing was PBMCs, taken 5 days after the first yellow fever vaccination. These receptor sequences come from a man aged 18 to 35 who received the YFV17D yellow fever vaccine. The CDR3 runs from the conserved cysteine through the conserved F or W. The order of the fields is V gene, CDR3 protein.

TRBV20-1 CSAGGQGANYGYTF
TRBV12-3/TRBV12-4 CASSLGWRTNEKLFF
TRBV20-1 CSARAGVTDTQYF
TRBV7-6 CASSPGWTGELFF
TRBV7-8 CASSTRGDRGITEAFF
TRBV28 CASSTTDYSNQPQHF
TRBV20-1 CSAREAGYEGYTF
TRBV10-3 CAISGSGGQGLDTQYF
TRBV20-1 CSAFDPSSYNSRLHF
TRBV2 CASRPAAGRDTEAFF
TRBV27 CASSHLRYQPQHF
TRBV20-1 CSARAGDSGELFF
TRBV9 CASSVGGGANSPLHF
TRBV12-3/TRBV12-4 CASSPDTRNQPQHF
TRBV12-5 CASGLVPDFYGYTF
TRBV2 CASSRTLGTSQETQYF
TRBV7-6 CASSLAGINWGDYGYTF
TRBV3-1 CASSQAGGYTF
TRBV7-6 CASSLGAAVTDTQYF
TRBV7-9 CASSLVGFGSPLHF
TRBV19 CASSPPGLRRGTGELFF
TRBV20-1 CSAGGSTEAFF
TRBV7-6 CASGSVNTEAFF
TRBV24-1 CATSDWTVEQFF
TRBV10-2 CASSSRFPHEQYF
TRBV3-1 CASSQEVSTDTQYF
TRBV7-9 CASSPGDGEGIF
TRBV11-2 CASSLAGNHEQFF
TRBV3-1 CASSQEEGAPGYTF
TRBV5-1 CASSSGMVRETQYF
TRBV12-3/TRBV12-4 CASSLAGTTEAFF
TRBV5-1 CASSLQDHTGELFF
TRBV7-8 CASSDIFRARNQPQHF
TRBV5-1 CASSLAKGTASMNTEAFF
TRBV12-3/TRBV12-4 CASGTSGAQETQYF
TRBV10-3 CAISESGEVTEAFF
TRBV12-3/TRBV12-4 CASSFPGDTYEQYF